What follows are 24 T cell receptor beta chains derived from one specimen sequenced in a study of blood T cell repertoires in COVID-19. TCRdb's copy holds only in-frame clones and misses some; the assay was immunoSEQ multiplex PCR. Of more than 300,000 clones listed, roughly 86% are singletons. Sequenced input: peripheral blood. The receptor source for this set is a woman in her 30s with COVID-19, enrolled during active disease.

The J gene is TRBJ2-1, the V gene TRBV5-1, with 7 bases matching TRBD2. V shed 4 bases, J shed 8 bases, and the junction held 0 bases outside the gene matches. Per the germline V gene, CDR1 is SGHRS and CDR2 is YFSETQ. This CDR3 spans 11 amino acids. The chain's CDR3 is CASSRGDEQFF. CDR3 nucleotide sequence: TGCGCCAGCAGCCGGGGGGATGAGCAGTTCTTC.

The chain has TRBV7-6 and TRBJ2-3; 8 positions agree with TRBD1. The junction had 8 bases not matched to a gene; V was cut back by 4 bases and J by 5 bases. Germline V CDR1 and CDR2: SGHVS, FNYEAQ. This CDR3 region has 15 residues. The CDR3 DNA reads as TGTGCCAGCAGCTCCAACCCAGGGGGCAAAGATACGCAGTATTTT. Amino acid sequence: CASSSNPGGKDTQYF.

Only one count was recorded for this clone. This chain joins TRBV28 and TRBJ2-1, with D hard to call. V shed 6 bases and J shed 3 bases, with 3 bases lying between them. The CDR3 length is 11 residues. The germline V gene encodes CDR1 MDHEN and CDR2 SYDVKM. CDR3 residues: CASSRYNEQFF. In nucleotides, the CDR3 is TGTGCCAGCAGCCGCTACAATGAGCAGTTCTTC.

This chain joins TRBV6-5 and TRBJ1-6; 7 nucleotides match TRBD1. There are 13 residues in the CDR3. Germline values: CDR1 MNHEY, CDR2 SVGAGI. V shed 5 bases, J shed 12 bases, and the junction held 7 bases outside the gene matches. This CDR3 is CASSITGEVPLHF. The CDR3 DNA follows: TGTGCCAGCAGTATAACAGGGGAGGTACCCCTCCACTTT.

This chain uses TRBV29-1 with TRBJ1-4; D might be TRBD1 (6 bases). In germline, CDR1 is SQVTM, CDR2 ANQGSEA. Trimming shortened V by 5 bases and J by 2 bases, and 9 bases separated the two germline ends. The CDR3 consists of 13 residues. In DNA form, the CDR3 reads TGCAGCGTTCTACAGGGTACTAATGAAAAACTGTTTTTT. This encodes CSVLQGTNEKLFF.

The chain has TRBV5-1 and TRBJ2-7; TRBD1 matches 7 bases. The V segment lost 2 bases and the J segment 3 bases; nucleotides outside the gene matches: 8. Looked up from germline, CDR1 is SGHRS and CDR2 is YFSETQ. CDR3 length: 15 residues. CDR3 coding DNA: TGCGCCAGCAGCTTTGCACAGGGGTCGTACTACGAGCAGTACTTC. Encoded protein: CASSFAQGSYYEQYF.

The chain uses TRBV30 and TRBJ2-5, with D possibly matching TRBD1 (6 bases). This CDR3 spans 14 amino acids. Germline V gene lookup returns CDR1 GTSNPN and CDR2 SVGIG (reference sequence). V lost 2 bases to trimming and J lost 4 bases, with 14 bases between them. The CDR3 spells CAWSRRLTGETQYF. CDR3 nucleotides: TGTGCCTGGAGTAGAAGACTGACAGGAGAGACCCAGTACTTC. Based on the CDR3 plus reference TRBV30 and TRBJ2-5, the full variable domain is SQTIHQWPATLVQPVGSPLSLECTVEGTSNPNLYWYRQAAGRGLQLLFYSVGIGQISSEVPQNLSASRPQDRQFILSSKKLLLSDSGFYLCAWSRRLTGETQYFGPGTRLLVL.

Points on this clone: In the same sample, other DNA sequences code for this CDR3. This chain connects TRBV27 to TRBJ1-1; no clear D. Germline CDR1 reads MNHEY; CDR2 reads SMNVEV (reference sequence). Trimming shortened V by 3 bases and J by 1 base, and 6 bases separated the two germline ends. The CDR3 is made up of 13 amino acids. In nucleotides, the CDR3 is TGTGCCAGCAGTTTTGCCGGGAACACTGAAGCTTTCTTT. The encoded protein is CASSFAGNTEAFF.

The gene calls are TRBV9 and TRBJ2-5; D unclear. CDR1 and CDR2 (germline): SGDLS, YYNGEE. The CDR3 loop spans 16 amino acids. V lost 6 bases, J lost 0 bases, and 18 bases lay in between. The CDR3 loop reads CASTSSGVGYQETQYF. Here the CDR3 DNA reads TGTGCCAGCACCTCCAGTGGCGTCGGGTACCAAGAGACCCAGTACTTC. The full variable domain, with the rest looked up from reference TRBV9 and TRBJ2-5, is DSGVTQTPKHLITATGQRVTLRCSPRSGDLSVYWYQQSLDQGLQFLIQYYNGEERAKGNILERFSAQQFPDLHSELNLSSLELGDSALYFCASTSSGVGYQETQYFGPGTRLLVL.

CDR3 region: CASSWGGVYEQYF. CDR3 bases: TGTGCCAGCAGTTGGGGGGGCGTCTACGAGCAGTACTTC. J is TRBJ2-7 and V is TRBV6-5; TRBD2 might be the D (7 bases). The CDR3 has 13 residues. CDR1 and CDR2 from the germline V gene are MNHEY and SVGAGI. Trimming stripped 4 bases from V and 3 bases from J, with 10 bases between.

V is TRBV7-9 and J is TRBJ1-1; possibly TRBD1 for D (5 bases). Germline V gives CDR1 SEHNR, CDR2 FQNEAQ (reference sequence). This CDR3 is built from 14 residues. V was cut by 3 bases and J by 3 bases, with 11 bases left in between. CDR3 DNA: TGTGCCAGCAGCTTCGGAGGGGCTGACACTGAAGCTTTCTTT. Translated, it gives CASSFGGADTEAFF.

This clone was recorded a few times. V gene TRBV24-1 combines with J gene TRBJ1-2; 7 nucleotides agree with TRBD1. The CDR3 is 14 residues long. The germline V gene encodes CDR1 KGHDR and CDR2 SFDVKD. J lost 5 bases, V lost 7 bases, and 9 bases had no gene match. The CDR3 loop is CATRDGQAAYGYTF. CDR3 bases: TGTGCCACCAGGGACGGACAGGCCGCGTATGGCTACACCTTC.

The rearrangement links TRBV5-4 to TRBJ1-1, with a tentative D call TRBD1 (6 bases). The CDR3 runs to 13 residues. Deletions cut 4 bases from V and 4 bases from J, with 11 bases between. The germline V gene has CDR1 SGHNT and CDR2 YYREEE (reference sequence). CDR3 protein: CASSGIGGTEAFF. The DNA of the CDR3 is TGTGCCAGCAGCGGCATAGGGGGCACTGAAGCTTTCTTT.

CDR3 protein: CAWSAPRGHTEAFF. The CDR3, as DNA: TGTGCCTGGAGTGCCCCCAGGGGACACACTGAAGCTTTCTTT. The rearrangement uses TRBV30 and TRBJ1-1; D might be TRBD1 (6 bases). This CDR3 region has 14 residues. Germline loops: CDR1 GTSNPN, CDR2 SVGIG (reference sequence). V shed 1 base and J shed 3 bases, with 12 bases lying between them.

This chain links TRBV5-1 with TRBJ2-3; 10 bases are a match to TRBD1. The J segment lost 1 base and the V segment lost 6 bases, leaving 5 bases of the junction unmatched. The CDR3 sequence is 15 residues long. Germline values: CDR1 SGHRS, CDR2 YFSETQ. The CDR3 coding sequence is TGCGCCAGCACGACCGGGACAGGGGGCACAGATACGCAGTATTTT. Its translation is CASTTGTGGTDTQYF.

V and J are TRBV7-3 and TRBJ1-2; 9 nucleotides match TRBD1. This CDR3 spans 13 amino acids. The germline gives CDR1 SGHTA, CDR2 FQGTGA. Trimming cost V 3 bases and J 4 bases; bases outside gene matches: 0. The CDR3 loop is CASSLTGGYGYTF. CDR3 sequence (DNA): TGTGCCAGCAGCTTGACAGGGGGCTATGGCTACACCTTC.

This chain links TRBV5-5 with TRBJ1-1; possibly TRBD1 for D (5 bases). V was shortened by 5 bases and J by 0 bases, with 8 bases between the two germline ends. The CDR3 covers 13 residues. The germline V gene encodes CDR1 SGHKS and CDR2 YYEKEE (reference sequence). The CDR3: CASREGMNTEAFF. The CDR3 DNA reads as TGTGCCAGCAGGGAGGGGATGAACACTGAAGCTTTCTTT. Drawing the rest from reference TRBV5-5 and TRBJ1-1, the complete variable domain is DAGVTQSPTHLIKTRGQQVTLRCSPISGHKSVSWYQQVLGQGPQFIFQYYEKEERGRGNFPDRFSARQFPNYSSELNVNALLLGDSALYLCASREGMNTEAFFGQGTRLTVV.

This chain links TRBV5-1 with TRBJ1-1; D perhaps matches TRBD1 (6 bases). The CDR3 loop spans 15 amino acids. V shed 0 bases and J shed 2 bases, with 11 bases lying between them. Germline V gives CDR1 SGHRS, CDR2 YFSETQ. The CDR3 bases are TGCGCCAGCAGCTTGGCCGGGACAAAAAACACTGAAGCTTTCTTT. This encodes CASSLAGTKNTEAFF.

The V gene is TRBV27, the J gene TRBJ2-5, with 7 bases that match TRBD2. This CDR3 is built from 15 residues. Germline V lookup: CDR1 MNHEY, CDR2 SMNVEV (reference sequence). The V and J ends lost 4 bases and 5 bases, in that order; junction bases with no gene match: 10. Written as DNA, the CDR3 is TGTGCCAGCAGTTCGCGACTAGCTTCCGCTGAGACCCAGTACTTC. Translation gives CASSSRLASAETQYF.

The gene calls are TRBV6-4 and TRBJ2-1, with 7 bases identical to TRBD2. Germline assignment: CDR1 MRHNA and CDR2 SNTAGT. The CDR3 is made up of 13 amino acids. Losses at the gene ends were 0 bases for V and 9 bases for J; bases not matched to a gene: 2. The CDR3 region is CASSDSTSSEQFF. CDR3 sequence (DNA): TGTGCCAGCAGTGACTCGACTAGCAGTGAGCAGTTCTTC.

The V and J genes are TRBV5-8 and TRBJ1-1; 10 bases align to TRBD1. This CDR3 is built from 15 residues. Germline V gives CDR1 SGHTS, CDR2 YDEGEE. V was pared by 3 bases and J by 3 bases, with 5 bases of the junction left unmatched. CDR3 in amino acids: CASSSDRGRDTEAFF. The CDR3 DNA follows: TGTGCCAGCAGCTCTGACAGGGGGCGAGACACTGAAGCTTTCTTT. The full variable domain, completed using reference TRBV5-8 and TRBJ1-1, is EAGVTQSPTHLIKTRGQQATLRCSPISGHTSVYWYQQALGLGLQFLLWYDEGEERNRGNFPPRFSGRQFPNYSSELNVNALELEDSALYLCASSSDRGRDTEAFFGQGTRLTVV.

The chain is built from TRBV28 and TRBJ2-1, with D possibly being TRBD1 (6 bases). The V gene's germline CDR1 is MDHEN and CDR2 SYDVKM. The CDR3 is 13 residues long. Trimming removed 7 bases from V and 7 bases from J, with 14 bases in between. The CDR3 nucleotides read TGTGCCAGCATTAAACAGGGTTTTAATGAGCAGTTCTTC. It translates to CASIKQGFNEQFF.

This chain links TRBV4-1 with TRBJ2-3; 8 bases agree with TRBD2. V lost 1 base, J lost 4 bases, and 4 bases stayed unmatched. The CDR3 spans 15 residues. The germline CDR1 and CDR2 sequences are MGHRA and YSYEKL. CDR3 coding DNA: TGCGCCAGCAGCCAAGTCGGGAGGGGAGCAGATACGCAGTATTTT. This codes for CASSQVGRGADTQYF.

This clone occurred once. CDR3: CASSIAPRGNYGYTF. CDR3 bases: TGTGCCAGTAGTATAGCCCCCCGGGGTAACTATGGCTACACCTTC. The chain joins TRBV19 to TRBJ1-2; D is unclear. V lost 1 base and J lost 1, with 10 bases in between. The CDR3 consists of 15 residues. Germline lookup yields CDR1 LNHDA and CDR2 SQIVND (reference sequence).